This entry is about one TCR beta chain. The target antigen is unknown. V was pared by 3 bases and J by 4 bases, with 12 bases between. Germline CDR1 LNHDA, CDR2 SQIVND (reference sequence). The CDR3 is 14 amino acids. The entry originates in a study of a mutant IDH1 vaccine in newly diagnosed glioma. Across the study: Every participant had undergone radiotherapy, temozolomide, or both before, and most underwent both. Overall study findings and caveats: Pseudoprogression seemingly bore no relation to changes in top peripheral T cell clonotypes.

Clones were read by immunoSEQ multiplex PCR, and TCRdb kept only the in-frame ones, dropping some. The data contain about 94,000 clones, roughly 89% of them singletons. Time point denoted: week 47, end of study. In the vaccine, a single dose held 300 ug of the mutant IDH1 20-mer peptide, along with topical imiquimod. The donors had new WHO grade 3 or 4 astrocytomas; these were IDH1-mutant and ATRX-lost. The clonotype comes from a woman between 45 and 65 years old with glioma. The chain recombines TRBV19 with TRBJ1-1; D ambiguous. The sample here was PBMCs, taken from a glioma patient whose treatment included an IDH1 peptide vaccine. The CDR3 coding sequence is TGTGCCAGTAGTATGGTTGGGTTAGGCACTGAAGCTTTCTTT. It is translated as CASSMVGLGTEAFF. The full variable domain, completed using reference TRBV19 and TRBJ1-1, is DGGITQSPKYLFRKEGQNVTLSCEQNLNHDAMYWYRQDPGQGLRLIYYSQIVNDFQKGDIAEGYSVSREKKESFPLTVTSAQKNPTAFYLCASSMVGLGTEAFFGQGTRLTVV.